These T cell receptor beta chains were read from a single sample in a study of T cell repertoires in cytomegalovirus infection. TCRdb fed the reads into MiXCR, producing one record per CDR3 protein. The data show hundreds of thousands of distinct CDR3 sequences, less than 20% seen once. The sample comprised PBMCs. The receptors come from a human donor in good health (CMV status not recorded). Some clones in this sample may be carry-over from other donors' samples. The CDR3 runs from the conserved cysteine through the conserved F or W. Fields, in order: D gene, V gene, clone size, J gene, CDR3 protein, CDR3 DNA. A D gene is named only where the DNA matches it firmly. Size is stated for part of the rows, as once, few or many counts, or as a class when the clone is expanded.

NA	TRBV29-1	few	TRBJ2-5	CSAGFETQYF	TGCAGCGCAGGGTTCGAGACCCAGTACTTC
NA	TRBV14	few	TRBJ2-1	CASSQKGGAATYNEQFF	TGTGCCAGCAGCCAAAAGGGGGGGGCGGCAACCTACAATGAGCAGTTCTTC
TRBD2	TRBV7-2	many	TRBJ2-3	CASNKITPGLAGTDTQYF	TGTGCCAGCAACAAAATTACACCGGGACTAGCGGGCACAGATACGCAGTATTTT
NA	TRBV20-1	NA	TRBJ1-1	CSAYAPGGITEAFF	TGCAGTGCTTATGCCCCGGGGGGTATTACTGAAGCTTTCTTT
NA	TRBV4-1	NA	TRBJ2-3	CASSQAGVGGDTQYF	TGCGCCAGCAGCCAGGCAGGGGTAGGAGGAGATACGCAGTATTTT
NA	TRBV12-5	few	TRBJ2-1	CASGLVYNEQFF	TGTGCTAGTGGTTTGGTCTACAATGAGCAGTTCTTC
NA	TRBV7-9	NA	TRBJ2-3	CASSPKAVVRGTDTQYF	TGTGCCAGCAGCCCCAAAGCCGTTGTCAGAGGCACAGATACGCAGTATTTT
NA	TRBV6-6	few	TRBJ2-7	CASTPAGYYEQYF	TGTGCCAGCACGCCGGCGGGGTACTACGAGCAGTACTTC
TRBD2	TRBV7-2	many	TRBJ2-1	CASSPGLAPGEQFF	TGTGCCAGCAGCCCCGGACTAGCCCCCGGTGAGCAGTTCTTC
NA	TRBV7-8	many	TRBJ1-2	CASSLAGYYGYTF	TGTGCCAGCAGCTTGGCCGGATATTATGGCTACACCTTC
NA	TRBV6-5	NA	TRBJ1-6	CASSYSNGALSSPLHF	TGTGCCAGCAGTTACTCCAACGGGGCTCTGAGTTCACCCCTCCACTTT
NA	TRBV15	NA	TRBJ2-5	CATSTGGEETQYF	TGTGCCACCAGCACCGGTGGAGAAGAGACCCAGTACTTC
TRBD1	TRBV27	few	TRBJ2-2	CASSPGQGIGELFF	TGTGCCAGCAGTCCGGGACAGGGAATCGGGGAGCTGTTTTTT
NA	TRBV19	NA	TRBJ1-2	CASSINDGGGYTF	TGTGCCAGTAGTATAAACGACGGGGGAGGCTACACCTTC
TRBD1	TRBV7-2	many	TRBJ2-1	CAIPAGGYYNEQFF	TGTGCCATCCCGGCAGGGGGCTACTACAATGAGCAGTTCTTC
NA	TRBV12-3/TRBV12-4	NA	TRBJ2-1	CASIRSSYNEQFF	TGTGCCAGCATAAGGTCCTCCTACAATGAGCAGTTCTTC
TRBD1	TRBV12-3/TRBV12-4	NA	TRBJ1-2	CASSSTPDRGRDGYTF	TGTGCCAGCAGTTCAACCCCGGACAGGGGGCGAGATGGCTACACCTTC
NA	TRBV3-1	few	TRBJ2-7	CASSPGVSSYEQYF	TGTGCCAGCAGCCCGGGGGTAAGCTCCTACGAGCAGTACTTC
NA	TRBV4-1	NA	TRBJ1-2	CASSQEGPTSYGYTF	TGTGCCAGCAGCCAAGAGGGGCCCACTAGCTATGGCTACACCTTC
NA	TRBV7-2	NA	TRBJ2-1	CASSLARETYNEQFF	TGTGCCAGCAGCTTAGCACGGGAAACATACAATGAGCAGTTCTTC
NA	TRBV27	NA	TRBJ1-1	CASSHTSGRGAFF	TGTGCCAGCAGCCACACCTCTGGCCGGGGAGCTTTCTTT
NA	TRBV11-2	few	TRBJ2-1	CASSRNQGGQFF	TGTGCCAGCAGCCGGAACCAGGGGGGGCAGTTCTTC
NA	TRBV7-2	few	TRBJ2-5	CASSLPPGGVTQYF	TGTGCCAGCAGCTTACCCCCGGGGGGCGTGACCCAGTACTTC
TRBD1	TRBV24-1	NA	TRBJ2-2	CATSDPGQGATGELFF	TGTGCCACCAGTGATCCCGGACAGGGGGCGACCGGGGAGCTGTTTTTT
NA	TRBV7-2	many	TRBJ2-6	CASSLDRTGANVLTF	TGTGCCAGCAGCTTAGACAGAACTGGGGCCAACGTCCTGACTTTC
NA	TRBV18	NA	TRBJ1-5	CASSAAATSNQPQHF	TGTGCCAGCTCCGCCGCGGCGACCAGCAATCAGCCCCAGCATTTT
TRBD2	TRBV7-9	NA	TRBJ2-7	CASSLGGPGGLYEQYF	TGTGCCAGCAGCTTAGGGGGGCCGGGGGGGCTGTACGAGCAGTACTTC
NA	TRBV7-9	few	TRBJ2-1	CASSLSLGARDEQFF	TGTGCCAGCAGCTTATCCCTCGGGGCCAGGGATGAGCAGTTCTTC
TRBD1	TRBV7-6	once	TRBJ2-1	CASSSRQGSYNEQFF	TGTGCCAGCAGCTCAAGACAGGGGTCCTACAATGAGCAGTTCTTC
NA	TRBV10-3	NA	TRBJ2-5	CAISDHDSFGGLETQYF	TGTGCCATCAGTGACCACGACAGCTTTGGAGGGTTGGAGACCCAGTACTTC
TRBD1	TRBV6-5	NA	TRBJ1-1	CASSYSDRQGIRGAFF	TGTGCCAGCAGTTACTCGGACCGACAGGGGATACGTGGAGCTTTCTTT
NA	TRBV6-2/TRBV6-3	few	TRBJ2-7	CASSLQGFSEQYF	TGTGCCAGCAGTTTACAGGGTTTCTCCGAGCAGTACTTC
NA	TRBV12-3/TRBV12-4	many	TRBJ2-1	CASSFRGNEQFF	TGTGCCAGCAGCTTCAGGGGCAATGAGCAGTTCTTC
TRBD1	TRBV20-1	NA	TRBJ1-3	CSATTGEDTIYF	TGCAGTGCTACGACAGGGGAGGACACCATATATTTT